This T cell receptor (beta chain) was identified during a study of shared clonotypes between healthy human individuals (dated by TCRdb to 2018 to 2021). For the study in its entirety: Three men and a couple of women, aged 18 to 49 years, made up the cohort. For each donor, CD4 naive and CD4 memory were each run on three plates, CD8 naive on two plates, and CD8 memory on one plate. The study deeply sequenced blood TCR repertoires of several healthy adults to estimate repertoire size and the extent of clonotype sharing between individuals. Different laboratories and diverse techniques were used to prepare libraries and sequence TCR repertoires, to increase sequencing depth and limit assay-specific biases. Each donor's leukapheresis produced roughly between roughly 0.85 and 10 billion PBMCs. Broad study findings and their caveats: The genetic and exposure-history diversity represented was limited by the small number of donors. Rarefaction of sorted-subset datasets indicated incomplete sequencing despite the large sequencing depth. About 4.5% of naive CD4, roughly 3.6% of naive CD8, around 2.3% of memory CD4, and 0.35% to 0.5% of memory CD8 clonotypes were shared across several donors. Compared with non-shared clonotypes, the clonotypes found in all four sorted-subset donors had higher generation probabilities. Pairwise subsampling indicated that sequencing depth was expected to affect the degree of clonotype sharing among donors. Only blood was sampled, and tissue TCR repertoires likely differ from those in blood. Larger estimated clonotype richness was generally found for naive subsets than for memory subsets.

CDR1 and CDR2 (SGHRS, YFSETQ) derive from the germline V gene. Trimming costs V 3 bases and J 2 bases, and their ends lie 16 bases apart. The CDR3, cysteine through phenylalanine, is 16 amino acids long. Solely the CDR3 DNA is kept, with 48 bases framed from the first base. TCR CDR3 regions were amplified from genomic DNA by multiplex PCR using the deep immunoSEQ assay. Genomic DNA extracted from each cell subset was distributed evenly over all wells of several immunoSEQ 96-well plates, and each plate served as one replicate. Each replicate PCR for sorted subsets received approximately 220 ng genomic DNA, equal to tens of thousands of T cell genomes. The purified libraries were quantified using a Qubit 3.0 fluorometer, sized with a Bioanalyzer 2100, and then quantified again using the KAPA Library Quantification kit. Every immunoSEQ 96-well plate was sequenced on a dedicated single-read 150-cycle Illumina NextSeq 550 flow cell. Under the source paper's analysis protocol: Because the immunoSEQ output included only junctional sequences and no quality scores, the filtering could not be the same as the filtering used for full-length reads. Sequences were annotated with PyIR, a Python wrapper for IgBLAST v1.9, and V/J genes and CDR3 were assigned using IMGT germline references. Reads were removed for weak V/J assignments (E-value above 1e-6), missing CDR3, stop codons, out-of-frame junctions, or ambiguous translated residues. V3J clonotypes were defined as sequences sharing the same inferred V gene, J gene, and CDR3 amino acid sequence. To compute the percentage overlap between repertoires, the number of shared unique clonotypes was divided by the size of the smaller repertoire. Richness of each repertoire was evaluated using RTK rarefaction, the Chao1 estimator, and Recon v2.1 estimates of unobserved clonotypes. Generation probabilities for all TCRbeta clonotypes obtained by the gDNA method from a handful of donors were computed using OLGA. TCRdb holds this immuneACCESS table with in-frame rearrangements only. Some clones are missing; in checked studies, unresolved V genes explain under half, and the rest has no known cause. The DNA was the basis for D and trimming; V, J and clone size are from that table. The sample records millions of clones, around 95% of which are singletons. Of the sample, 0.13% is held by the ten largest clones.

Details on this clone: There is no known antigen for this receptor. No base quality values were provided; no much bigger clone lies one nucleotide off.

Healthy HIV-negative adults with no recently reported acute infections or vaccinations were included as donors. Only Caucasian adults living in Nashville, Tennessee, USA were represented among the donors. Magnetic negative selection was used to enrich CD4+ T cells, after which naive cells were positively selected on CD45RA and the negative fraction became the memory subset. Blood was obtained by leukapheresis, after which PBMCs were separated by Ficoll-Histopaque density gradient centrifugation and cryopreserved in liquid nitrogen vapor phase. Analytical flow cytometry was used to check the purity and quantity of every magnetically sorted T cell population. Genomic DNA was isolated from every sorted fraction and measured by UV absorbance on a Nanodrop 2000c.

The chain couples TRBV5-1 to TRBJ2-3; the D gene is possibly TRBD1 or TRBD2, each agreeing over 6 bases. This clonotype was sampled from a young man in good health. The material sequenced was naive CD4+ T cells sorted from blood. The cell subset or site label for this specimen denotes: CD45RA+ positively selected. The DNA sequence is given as TGCGCCAGCAGCTCACAAGGAGGGGGTATCACAGATACGCAGTATTTT. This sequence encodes CASSSQGGGITDTQYF.